The T cell receptor beta chain under discussion was sequenced for a study of lymphopenia after photon versus proton radiotherapy. Profiled with immunoSEQ multiplex PCR; TCRdb holds only in-frame clones, not every one. Among about 33,000 clones listed, around 90% were seen once. Concerning this clone: Its target is unknown.

General study points: Survival link was tested only in deceased patients; proton benefit remains a possibility. Under photons, naive T cells and diversity fell while effector/memory populations rose. Larger post-nadir TCR diversity loss correlated inversely with survival in deceased patients.

Germline CDR1 reads MNHEY; CDR2 reads SVGAGI. V shed 4 bases and J 4 bases; nucleotides not matched to a gene: 6. The CDR3 runs 16 residues. This receptor was taken from a woman between 45 and 65 years old with pancreatic cancer. The sequences come from peripheral blood, collected from a patient treated with photon-based radiotherapy. The chain links TRBV6-5 to TRBJ2-1; 11 bases align to TRBD2. The CDR3: CASSSSSSGGYNEQFF. The CDR3 bases are TGTGCCAGCAGTTCCTCGTCTAGCGGGGGGTACAATGAGCAGTTCTTC.